The 17 T cell receptor beta chains below all came from one sample that was sequenced in a study of Graves' ophthalmopathy and Graves' hyperthyroidism. RNA transcripts were the template, and TCR beta CDR3 regions were amplified from them. HTBI primers were used in a first-round RT-PCR, which preceded a second-round multiplex PCR. In TCRdb, the multiplex PCR reads were re-called with MiXCR into one record per CDR3 protein. This table has about 210,000 distinct CDR3 sequences, around 30% appearing once. Material for sequencing was peripheral blood. These receptors were obtained from a man aged 45-65 years with Graves' ophthalmopathy.

Ten or more counts support this clonotype. V and J are TRBV20-1 and TRBJ1-1; D not resolved. V was shortened by 3 bases and J by 3 bases, with 8 bases between the two germline ends. Per the germline V gene, CDR1 is DFQATT and CDR2 is SNEGSKA (reference sequence). The CDR3 has 12 residues. The CDR3 region has the DNA TGCAGTGCTAGGTTACACGACACTGAAGCTTTCTTT. This sequence encodes CSARLHDTEAFF.

The chain is built from TRBV11-3 and TRBJ1-1, with TRBD1 as a possible D gene (5 bases). Germline V gives CDR1 SGHNT, CDR2 YENEEA. This CDR3 is built from 13 residues. Trimming shortened V by 8 bases and J by 4 bases, and 14 bases separated the two germline ends. CDR3 coding DNA: TGTGCCAGCGAAGGGGCGGTGAGCACTGAAGCTTTCTTT. Residues: CASEGAVSTEAFF.

The table lists this clonotype with a few counts. This rearrangement joins TRBV12-3 or TRBV12-4 to TRBJ1-2; D remains ambiguous. This CDR3 has 13 amino acids. Between the trimmed V and J ends, which lost 2 bases and 6 bases, there was a span of 10 bases. CDR3 bases: TGTGCCAGCAGTTTACTGGGGTCTAATGGCTACACCTTC. Translation gives CASSLLGSNGYTF.

The rearrangement joins TRBV6-1 to TRBJ1-1, with 7 bases lining up with TRBD1. CDR3 size: 14 residues. Germline CDR1 and CDR2: MNHNS and SASEGT. After removal of 5 bases from V and 3 bases from J, the junction contained 6 bases not matched to a gene. The CDR3 DNA follows: TGTGCCAGCAGTCCACAGGGGAGAGACACTGAAGCTTTCTTT. Protein product: CASSPQGRDTEAFF.

This clonotype was counted ten times or more. V gene TRBV12-3 or TRBV12-4 combines with J gene TRBJ2-5; D gene unclear. The CDR3 covers 13 residues. V lost 4 bases, J lost 8 bases, and 14 bases lay in between. CDR3 protein: CASSSPLPGTQYF. CDR3 nucleotides: TGTGCCAGCAGTTCCCCCCTCCCCGGAACCCAGTACTTC.

This chain links TRBV6-2 or TRBV6-3 with TRBJ1-1, with D hard to call. The V end lost 5 bases, the J end lost 3 bases, and 10 bases lay between the germline ends. This CDR3 region has 13 residues. Germline V gene sequence: CDR1 MNHEY, CDR2 SVGEGT. The DNA of the CDR3 is TGTGCCAGCAGTAATGTTGGTGACACTGAAGCTTTCTTT. Its translation: CASSNVGDTEAFF.

The gene calls are TRBV6-5 and TRBJ2-5, with D possibly being TRBD1 (6 bases). The ends were cut back, 4 bases at V and 0 bases at J, with 9 bases in the middle. This CDR3 spans 14 amino acids. Germline V lookup: CDR1 MNHEY, CDR2 SVGAGI. The CDR3 region is CASSLGQYQETQYF. CDR3 bases: TGTGCCAGCAGTTTAGGACAGTACCAAGAGACCCAGTACTTC.

This clonotype was found once. A much larger clone differs by one base, so this may be a read error. Without the conserved terminal phenylalanine or tryptophan, this CDR3 likely stems from a read error. V and J are TRBV6-5 and TRBJ1-2; a possible D gene is TRBD1 (5 bases). Looked up from germline, CDR1 is MNHEY and CDR2 is SVGAGI. Deletions cut 2 bases from V and 4 bases from J, with 14 bases between. The CDR3 contains 15 residues. CDR3 amino acids: CASSYPRGGSYGYTL. The CDR3 DNA follows: TGTGCCAGCAGTTACCCCCGGGGGGGATCCTATGGCTACACCTTA.

This clonotype was seen ten or more times. This CDR3 is CSARLQFRGRNQPQHF. CDR3 DNA: TGCAGTGCTAGACTCCAATTTCGGGGCCGCAATCAGCCCCAGCATTTT. This rearrangement joins TRBV20-1 to TRBJ1-5; D may be TRBD1 (5 bases). Per the germline V gene, CDR1 is DFQATT and CDR2 is SNEGSKA (reference sequence). V was trimmed by 2 bases and J by 2 bases, leaving 16 bases between them. There are 16 residues in the CDR3.

This clonotype came up many times. V usage is TRBV5-1 and J usage is TRBJ1-2, with TRBD1 matching over 10 bases. Germline V gives CDR1 SGHRS, CDR2 YFSETQ. With V trimmed by 3 bases and J by 8 bases, 10 bases remained unmatched. The CDR3 sequence is 15 residues long. The CDR3 DNA follows: TGCGCCAGCAGCTGGGGACAGGGGACGATCGGGGGCTACACCTTC. Residues: CASSWGQGTIGGYTF.

This chain connects TRBV6-2 or TRBV6-3 to TRBJ1-4; 7 nucleotides line up with TRBD1. The CDR3 runs 15 residues. V shed 5 bases, J shed 2 bases, and the junction held 5 bases outside the gene matches. CDR1 is MNHEY, CDR2 SVGEGT, per germline. Here the CDR3 reads CASSPPGQTNEKLFF. As DNA, the CDR3 is TGTGCCAGCAGTCCGCCGGGACAGACTAATGAAAAACTGTTTTTT.

This clonotype was seen many times. The V call is TRBV24-1, the J call TRBJ1-5; TRBD1 is a possible D gene (5 bases). Germline CDR1 reads KGHDR; CDR2 reads SFDVKD. V lost 2 bases and J lost 4, with 17 bases in between. The length of the CDR3 is 17 residues. The CDR3 is CATSDSRVLGENQPQHF. The DNA for the CDR3 is TGTGCCACCAGTGATTCCAGGGTTTTGGGGGAAAATCAGCCCCAGCATTTT.

This clonotype has at least ten counts. This rearrangement joins TRBV18 to TRBJ1-6, with 7 bases aligning to TRBD1. This CDR3 comprises 14 residues. Losses at the gene ends were 1 base for V and 6 bases for J; bases not matched to a gene: 0. Germline CDR1 KGHSH, CDR2 LQKENI. DNA for the CDR3: TGTGCCAGCTCACCACGACAGGGTAATTCACCCCTCCACTTT. Protein: CASSPRQGNSPLHF. Together with reference TRBV18 and TRBJ1-6, the CDR3 gives the full variable domain: NAGVMQNPRHLVRRRGQEARLRCSPMKGHSHVYWYRQLPEEGLKFMVYLQKENIIDESGMPKERFSAEFPKEGPSILRIQQVVRGDSAAYFCASSPRQGNSPLHFGNGTRLTVT.

V usage is TRBV6-2 or TRBV6-3 and J usage is TRBJ1-6; D gene ambiguous. This CDR3 contains 14 residues. The germline V and J ends were trimmed by 4 bases and 11 bases, with 15 bases remaining between them. From germline, CDR1 is MNHEY and CDR2 SVGEGT. The chain's CDR3 is CASSSSRTDAPLHF. The CDR3 region has the DNA TGTGCCAGCAGTTCCTCCCGTACCGACGCACCCCTCCACTTT.

The V gene is TRBV6-4, the J gene TRBJ2-7; D is unresolved. V lost 5 bases and J lost 2, with 13 bases in between. Germline lookup yields CDR1 MRHNA and CDR2 SNTAGT. The length of the CDR3 is 14 residues. The CDR3 spells CASSPRVDTYEQYF. The DNA for the CDR3 is TGTGCCAGCAGTCCTCGTGTTGATACCTACGAGCAGTACTTC.

V is TRBV6-2 or TRBV6-3 and J is TRBJ1-1; no clear D gene. V dropped 6 bases and J dropped 1 base, with 12 bases sitting between them. Germline CDR1 and CDR2: MNHEY and SVGEGT. The CDR3 runs to 14 residues. CDR3 DNA: TGTGCCAGCAGGAACGGGAATTGGAACACTGAAGCTTTCTTT. This gives the protein CASRNGNWNTEAFF.

This chain links TRBV12-3 or TRBV12-4 with TRBJ1-1; D might be TRBD1 (6 bases). V gave up 6 bases and J gave up 1 base, with 15 bases separating them. The length of the CDR3 is 15 residues. The CDR3 nucleotides read TGTGCCAGCAGGGGGGGGACAACCCAGAACACTGAAGCTTTCTTT. Protein: CASRGGTTQNTEAFF.